The 32 T cell receptor beta chains below all came from one sample that was sequenced in a study of Ad26.COV2.S vaccination and SARS-CoV-2 variants. As for treatment: some 20 received Ad26.COV2.S at low or high dose, single or two shots; roughly five received placebo; per-sample allocation not given. The study sampled participants on day 63 after the first vaccine or placebo injection. Sequencing was performed with immunoSEQ multiplex PCR; in TCRdb, only in-frame clones are kept and a portion is missing. The sample has about 390,000 clones; around 85% are singletons. The input for sequencing was peripheral blood, taken in a trial of Ad26.COV2.S vaccine versus placebo. The receptors shown here come from a person between 18 and 59 years old who received the Ad26.COV2.S COVID-19 vaccine or a placebo.

This chain links TRBV5-1 with TRBJ1-5; 9 bases are a match to TRBD1. The germline gives CDR1 SGHRS, CDR2 YFSETQ. V gave up 0 bases and J gave up 9 bases; unmatched junction bases: 4. This CDR3 spans 14 amino acids. The CDR3 region is CASSLGQGDMPQHF. CDR3 nucleotide sequence: TGCGCCAGCAGCTTGGGACAGGGGGATATGCCCCAGCATTTT.

In regard to this clone: The same CDR3 also results from other DNA sequences found in this sample. V usage is TRBV6-1 and J usage is TRBJ2-1; D unresolved. Trimming cost V 2 bases and J 4 bases, with 6 bases left between them. This CDR3 is 13 amino acids long. Germline CDR1 is MNHNS and CDR2 is SASEGT. CDR3 region: CASSEPPYNEQFF. CDR3 coding DNA: TGTGCCAGCAGTGAACCTCCTTACAATGAGCAGTTCTTC.

This chain links TRBV19 with TRBJ1-1; no reliable D call. This CDR3 region has 12 residues. Trimming shortened V by 2 bases and J by 4 bases, and 5 bases separated the two germline ends. Germline assignment: CDR1 LNHDA and CDR2 SQIVND (reference sequence). The CDR3 region has the DNA TGTGCCAGTAGTATAAGATCCACTGAAGCTTTCTTT. Translated, it gives CASSIRSTEAFF.

This CDR3 is CASSQQGLAGDYEQFF. CDR3 coding DNA: TGTGCCAGCAGCCAACAGGGACTAGCGGGGGATTATGAGCAGTTCTTC. V gene TRBV14 combines with J gene TRBJ2-1; 14 bases fit TRBD2. This CDR3 region has 16 residues. Per the germline V gene, CDR1 is SGHDN and CDR2 is FVKESK. V gave up 2 bases and J gave up 8 bases; unmatched junction bases: 5.

V is TRBV5-6 and J is TRBJ1-2, with a tentative D call TRBD1 (5 bases). This CDR3 is built from 14 residues. The V and J ends lost 1 base and 5 bases respectively, with 12 bases between them. Germline V CDR1 and CDR2: SGHDT, YYEEEE. The CDR3 DNA is TGTGCCAGCAGCTTGCAAGGCAGGGAGTATGGCTACACCTTC. Its translation: CASSLQGREYGYTF.

The rearrangement joins TRBV19 to TRBJ1-5; D remains unclear. The V end lost 1 base, the J end lost 10 bases, and 17 bases lay between the germline ends. The CDR3 consists of 15 residues. Germline loops: CDR1 LNHDA, CDR2 SQIVND (reference sequence). For the CDR3, the DNA is TGTGCCAGTAGTATAGTTCTCGACGGCCCGCAACCCCAGCATTTT. Amino acid sequence: CASSIVLDGPQPQHF.

This clone was detected many times. This sequence joins TRBV4-1 and TRBJ1-2; unclear D gene. The V gene's germline CDR1 is MGHRA and CDR2 YSYEKL. V shed 0 bases and J shed 4 bases, with 6 bases lying between them. The CDR3 covers 13 residues. CDR3 in amino acids: CASSQDSFYGYTF. DNA for the CDR3: TGCGCCAGCAGCCAAGACAGCTTCTATGGCTACACCTTC.

V usage is TRBV2 and J usage is TRBJ1-2; TRBD1 aligns across 9 bases. Looked up from germline, CDR1 is SNHLY and CDR2 is FYNNEI. Trimming removed 6 bases from V and 2 bases from J; junction bases left unmatched: 7. The length of the CDR3 is 15 residues. CDR3 loop: CASSLNRGPNYGYTF. Here the CDR3 DNA reads TGTGCCAGCAGCCTCAACAGGGGGCCAAACTATGGCTACACCTTC.

The V call is TRBV4-1, the J call TRBJ2-1; 10 bases line up with TRBD2. This CDR3 has 18 residues. V lost 2 bases and J lost 7; bases outside the gene matches: 14. Germline-derived CDR1 and CDR2 are MGHRA and YSYEKL. CDR3 DNA: TGCGCCAGCAGCCAATCCGTGATCAGGCTAGCGGGGGAAAATGAGCAGTTCTTC. Translated, it gives CASSQSVIRLAGENEQFF.

Regarding this clone: Different DNA sequences within this sample yield the same CDR3. V is TRBV29-1 and J is TRBJ1-1; 8 positions agree with TRBD1. V shed 4 bases and J 4 bases; nucleotides not matched to a gene: 5. CDR1 is SQVTM, CDR2 ANQGSEA, per germline. The CDR3 length is 13 residues. The DNA of the CDR3 is TGCAGCGTTGGGCAGGGGGCTGGCACTGAAGCTTTCTTT. This codes for CSVGQGAGTEAFF.

The chain combines TRBV4-1 with TRBJ1-5; D remains ambiguous. The CDR3 has 17 amino acids. Germline values: CDR1 MGHRA, CDR2 YSYEKL. The V end lost 3 bases, the J end lost 0 bases, and 15 bases lay between the germline ends. CDR3 bases: TGCGCCAGCAGCCATGTCGGGGTGCCATATAGCAATCAGCCCCAGCATTTT. Amino acids: CASSHVGVPYSNQPQHF.

This clone was observed once. The gene calls are TRBV19 and TRBJ2-7; 8 nucleotides match TRBD1. The CDR3 extends over 13 amino acids. J lost 4 bases, V lost 5 bases, and 4 bases had no gene match. Per the germline V gene, CDR1 is LNHDA and CDR2 is SQIVND (reference sequence). The CDR3 DNA follows: TGTGCCAGTAGTCCCGACAGGGGTTACGAGCAGTACTTC. This translates into CASSPDRGYEQYF.

This chain links TRBV7-9 with TRBJ2-1; possible D gene TRBD2, 5 bases. Germline V gives CDR1 SEHNR, CDR2 FQNEAQ (reference sequence). The CDR3 is made up of 14 amino acids. The V and J ends lost 5 bases and 4 bases respectively, with 12 bases between them. The DNA for the CDR3 is TGTGCCAGCAGCAACTTTAGGGAGTACAATGAGCAGTTCTTC. Its protein product is CASSNFREYNEQFF.

This clone has a handful of counts. This chain uses TRBV12-5 with TRBJ2-2; D may be TRBD2 (5 bases). V gave up 0 bases and J gave up 3 bases, with 14 bases separating them. This CDR3 comprises 17 residues. Per the germline V gene, CDR1 is LGHNT and CDR2 is FRNRAP. This chain's CDR3 is CASGLVLGPRYTGELFF. The CDR3 DNA sequence: TGTGCTAGTGGTTTGGTACTAGGACCCCGCTACACCGGGGAGCTGTTTTTT.

The V gene is TRBV4-3, the J gene TRBJ1-2; TRBD1 is a possible D gene (5 bases). Per germline, CDR1 LGHNA and CDR2 YSLEER. Trimming stripped 0 bases from V and 2 bases from J, with 10 bases between. There are 15 residues in the CDR3. This CDR3 is CASSQEVGVNYGYTF. CDR3 sequence (DNA): TGCGCCAGCAGCCAAGAGGTAGGGGTCAACTATGGCTACACCTTC.

The gene calls are TRBV6-5 and TRBJ1-2; perhaps TRBD1 as D (6 bases). Germline-derived CDR1 and CDR2 are MNHEY and SVGAGI. The CDR3 has 15 residues. Trimming cost V 4 bases and J 2 bases, with 14 bases left between them. CDR3 bases: TGTGCCAGCAGTTCCTTTCTGACAGGAAACTATGGCTACACCTTC. This sequence encodes CASSSFLTGNYGYTF.

The J gene is TRBJ2-1, the V gene TRBV6-4, with D uncertain. Germline assignment: CDR1 MRHNA and CDR2 SNTAGT. Trimming removed 0 bases at V and 10 bases at J, with 10 bases between. The CDR3 covers 13 residues. The DNA of the CDR3 is TGTGCCAGCAGTGACTCAGATCAGGTCGAGCAGTTCTTC. It codes for CASSDSDQVEQFF.

The J gene is TRBJ2-7, the V gene TRBV7-9, with D possibly matching TRBD1 (6 bases). The CDR3 is 13 amino acids. In germline, CDR1 is SEHNR, CDR2 FQNEAQ (reference sequence). V was cut by 4 bases and J by 11 bases, with 18 bases left in between. In DNA, the CDR3 is TGTGCCAGCAGCTCATCCACCACAGGGCCCGAGTACTTC. It yields the protein CASSSSTTGPEYF.

This clone was counted a few times. The chain joins TRBV7-9 to TRBJ1-6; D gene uncertain. Between the trimmed V and J ends, which lost 1 base and 7 bases, there was a span of 14 bases. Germline V gene lookup returns CDR1 SEHNR and CDR2 FQNEAQ (reference sequence). This CDR3 has 16 amino acids. CDR3: CASSLGASVSNSPLHF. The CDR3 DNA reads TGTGCCAGCAGCTTAGGAGCCTCGGTCTCAAATTCACCCCTCCACTTT.

This chain uses TRBV6-5 with TRBJ2-7; a weak D match, TRBD1 (5 bases). Between the trimmed V and J ends, which lost 0 bases and 3 bases, there was a span of 12 bases. This CDR3 comprises 15 residues. The germline V gene has CDR1 MNHEY and CDR2 SVGAGI. The CDR3 is CASSYSNAGIYEQYF. CDR3 DNA: TGTGCCAGCAGTTACTCGAACGCAGGGATCTACGAGCAGTACTTC.

The rearrangement joins TRBV10-1 to TRBJ2-5; D remains ambiguous. Germline V gene sequence: CDR1 WNHNN, CDR2 SYGVQD (reference sequence). The CDR3 has 13 residues. Trimming stripped 2 bases from V and 4 bases from J, with 8 bases between. The CDR3 nucleotides read TGCGCCAGCAGTGAGGTTAGAGGAGAGACCCAGTACTTC. Its protein is CASSEVRGETQYF.

J is TRBJ2-1 and V is TRBV5-1; a possible D gene is TRBD1 (5 bases). The length of the CDR3 is 14 residues. The V end was cut by 4 bases, the J end by 3 bases, with 11 bases between. CDR1 and CDR2 (germline): SGHRS, YFSETQ. The CDR3 region is CASSRLGVYNEQFF. DNA of the CDR3: TGCGCCAGCAGCAGGTTAGGGGTCTACAATGAGCAGTTCTTC.

The chain employs TRBV5-5 and TRBJ1-1, with D tentatively TRBD1 (6 bases). Deletions cut 0 bases from V and 4 bases from J, with 13 bases between. Germline CDR1 and CDR2: SGHKS and YYEKEE (reference sequence). The CDR3 sequence is 15 residues long. For the CDR3, the DNA is TGTGCCAGCAGCTTGGATCCGGGGGCGGGCACTGAAGCTTTCTTT. This gives the protein CASSLDPGAGTEAFF.

This chain links TRBV10-2 with TRBJ1-1; no clear D. The CDR3 consists of 14 residues. The V end was cut by 3 bases, the J end by 2 bases, with 10 bases between. In germline, CDR1 is WSHSY, CDR2 SAAADI. The CDR3 loop is CASSDLGFNTEAFF. The DNA of the CDR3 is TGCGCCAGCAGTGACCTGGGCTTTAACACTGAAGCTTTCTTT.

The V gene is TRBV19, the J gene TRBJ1-1; D unclear. The CDR3 runs 13 residues. V was shortened by 7 bases and J by 0 bases, with 9 bases between the two germline ends. Germline lookup yields CDR1 LNHDA and CDR2 SQIVND (reference sequence). CDR3 sequence: CASTRQLNTEAFF. CDR3 in DNA: TGTGCCAGTACTAGGCAGCTGAACACTGAAGCTTTCTTT.

CDR3 in DNA: TGTGCCAGCAGCTTCGGGCCCGCGATTGAGCAGTTCTTC. Translating gives CASSFGPAIEQFF. The chain carries TRBV11-2 and TRBJ2-1; no clear D gene. CDR1 is SGHAT and CDR2 is FQNNGV in the germline V gene. V was trimmed by 3 bases and J by 9 bases, leaving 12 bases between them. CDR3 length equals 13 residues.

Comments on this clone: This sample also contains other DNA sequences that code for the same CDR3. This chain connects TRBV5-1 to TRBJ1-1; D unresolved. This CDR3 is built from 13 residues. Germline-derived CDR1 and CDR2 are SGHRS and YFSETQ. V was clipped by 0 bases and J by 0 bases, with 3 bases between them. The CDR3 sequence: CASSLEVNTEAFF. The CDR3 bases are TGCGCCAGCAGCTTGGAAGTGAACACTGAAGCTTTCTTT.

This clone showed up just a few times. The chain links TRBV12-3 or TRBV12-4 to TRBJ1-2; TRBD1 aligns across 7 bases. The CDR3 is 13 amino acids. V lost 6 bases to trimming and J lost 9 bases; unmatched junction nucleotides: 10. Written as DNA, the CDR3 is TGTGCCAGCAGCCTGGGACAGATCGATAGCTACACCTTC. The encoded protein is CASSLGQIDSYTF.

Turning to this clone: Relative to the germline gene, one junction end is altered; a read error may explain this. The chain joins TRBV12-3 or TRBV12-4 to TRBJ2-3; possible D gene TRBD2, 5 bases. The CDR3 extends over 13 amino acids. The CDR3, as DNA: TGTGCCAGCAGTCTAGCTGGGGCAGATACGCAGTATTTT. Translated: CASSLAGADTQYF.

The CDR3 is CASSLVLNSNQPQHF. In nucleotides, the CDR3 is TGTGCCAGCAGCTTAGTTCTCAATAGCAATCAGCCCCAGCATTTT. The V gene is TRBV7-2, the J gene TRBJ1-5, with unresolved D. The CDR3 has 15 residues. Germline V gives CDR1 SGHTA, CDR2 FQGNSA. V lost 1 base to trimming and J lost 0 bases, with 7 bases between them.

This chain links TRBV9 with TRBJ2-2; D remains unclear. This CDR3 is 11 amino acids long. V was pared by 4 bases and J by 7 bases, with 5 bases between. CDR1 is SGDLS, CDR2 YYNGEE, per germline. CDR3 DNA: TGTGCCAGCAGCTCACACGGGGAGCTGTTTTTT. Protein product: CASSSHGELFF.

The chain uses TRBV27 and TRBJ2-1, with 9 bases matching TRBD2. The CDR3 has 15 residues. V dropped 6 bases and J dropped 6; count of bases not matched to a gene: 9. Germline CDR1 reads MNHEY; CDR2 reads SMNVEV (reference sequence). The CDR3: CASSYVAGETNEQFF. Written as DNA, the CDR3 is TGTGCCAGCAGCTACGTAGCGGGGGAGACCAATGAGCAGTTCTTC.